The rows below give T cell receptor beta chains drawn from one sample of a study of human T cells and chemical hapten exposure. TCRdb called the RACE reads again in MiXCR, with one record for every CDR3 protein. The profile covers roughly 94,000 distinct CDR3 sequences, with 9.3% appearing a single time and more than 2% taken by the ten largest. Here the sequenced sample was whole blood, taken in connection with sensitization to the hapten diphenylcyclopropenone (DPC). Every receptor here comes from a woman between 40 and 55 years old with alopecia areata. Some clones in this sample may be carry-over from other donors' samples. Each CDR3 is given with its conserved first and last residue. The order of the fields is clone size, J gene, V gene, CDR3 protein. Not all rows give a size; the values are once, few, many and, for expanded clones, a class.

many	TRBJ2-3	TRBV28	CASSYPLAGEVYF
-	TRBJ2-7	TRBV12-3/TRBV12-4	CASSPADRGRTYEQYF
many	TRBJ2-1	TRBV4-3	CASSQEGSTVLNNEQFF
-	TRBJ1-6	TRBV12-3/TRBV12-4	CASSLGTGVGSPLHF
-	TRBJ2-1	TRBV20-1	CSASGKSGSLFGAQFF
many	TRBJ1-3	TRBV18	CASSATVGHSGNTIYF
-	TRBJ1-1	TRBV12-3/TRBV12-4	CASSRGAEAFF
-	TRBJ2-7	TRBV4-3	CASSPRDRGSYEQYF
many	TRBJ2-7	TRBV9	CASSVGTGLYEQYF
-	TRBJ2-1	TRBV27	CASSSQWTGANNEQFF
many	TRBJ2-3	TRBV28	CASSFLTGAGTDTQYF
-	TRBJ1-5	TRBV30	CAWSVRGSGNQPQHF
many	TRBJ2-7	TRBV20-1	CSAPRGVSFGAARGPYEQYF
-	TRBJ1-1	TRBV12-3/TRBV12-4	CATAGPKNTEAFF
-	TRBJ1-4	TRBV4-2	CASSQVVTGHTTNEKLFF
many	TRBJ2-7	TRBV6-2/TRBV6-3	CASSSPSTSKPGEQYF
few	TRBJ1-2	TRBV12-3/TRBV12-4	CASSLTGAPYGYTF
-	TRBJ2-5	TRBV29-1	CSVAEETQYF
few	TRBJ2-7	TRBV20-1	CSAFDSASSYEQYF
many	TRBJ2-5	TRBV7-6	CASSLSFQETQYF
few	TRBJ2-2	TRBV4-1	CASSHSGTGELFF
few	TRBJ2-1	TRBV3-2	CASSQLSGRRSYNEQFF
-	TRBJ1-4	TRBV12-3/TRBV12-4	CASSFTGRIEKLFF
few	TRBJ1-1	TRBV14	CASSQVAGGAFF
many	TRBJ1-5	TRBV12-3/TRBV12-4	CASSFSAGSYYSNQPQHF
many	TRBJ1-5	TRBV27	CASSPRTVSNQPQHF
many	TRBJ1-2	TRBV28	CASSLSGGQGYGYTF
many	TRBJ2-7	TRBV27	CATTGTGVEQYF